This T cell receptor (beta chain) stems from a study of T cell changes during pregnancy in multiple sclerosis. Sequencing was performed with immunoSEQ multiplex PCR; in TCRdb, only in-frame clones are kept and a portion is missing. The sample lists about 40,000 clones; 88% were seen once. This clonotype originated in a female donor in good health, enrolled as a control in a pregnancy study. The specimen comprised peripheral blood, sampled in the first trimester of pregnancy.

Written as DNA, the CDR3 is TGTGCCAGCAGCCTGGGGGGTTGGAACACTGAAGCTTTCTTT. Its protein is CASSLGGWNTEAFF. The chain uses TRBV7-6 and TRBJ1-1; a possible D gene is TRBD1 (5 bases). This CDR3 contains 14 residues. The germline CDR1 and CDR2 sequences are SGHVS and FNYEAQ. V shed 5 bases and J shed 1 base, with 11 bases lying between them.